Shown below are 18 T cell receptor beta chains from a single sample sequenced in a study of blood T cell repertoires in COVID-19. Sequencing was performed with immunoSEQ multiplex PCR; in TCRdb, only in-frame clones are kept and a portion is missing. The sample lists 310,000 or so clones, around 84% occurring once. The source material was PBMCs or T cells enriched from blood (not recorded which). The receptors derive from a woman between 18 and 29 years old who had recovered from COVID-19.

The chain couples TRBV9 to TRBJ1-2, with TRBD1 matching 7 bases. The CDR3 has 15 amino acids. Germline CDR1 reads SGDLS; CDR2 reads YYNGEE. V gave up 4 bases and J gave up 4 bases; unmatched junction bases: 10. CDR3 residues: CASSPQTGRSYGYTF. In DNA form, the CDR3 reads TGTGCCAGCAGCCCACAGACAGGGAGAAGCTATGGCTACACCTTC.

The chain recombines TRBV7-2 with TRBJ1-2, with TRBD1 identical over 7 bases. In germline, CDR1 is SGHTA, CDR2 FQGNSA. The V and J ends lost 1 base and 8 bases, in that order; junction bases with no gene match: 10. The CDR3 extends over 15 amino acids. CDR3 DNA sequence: TGTGCCAGCAGCTTAGAACCTTCTACAGGGGAAGGCTACACCTTC. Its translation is CASSLEPSTGEGYTF.

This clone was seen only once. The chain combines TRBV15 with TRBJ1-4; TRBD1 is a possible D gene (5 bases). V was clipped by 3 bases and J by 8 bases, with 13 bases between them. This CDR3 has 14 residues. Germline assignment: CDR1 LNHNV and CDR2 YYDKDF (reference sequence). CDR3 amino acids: CATSRGGTGEKLFF. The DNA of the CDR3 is TGTGCCACCAGCAGGGGCGGGACCGGGGAAAAACTGTTTTTT.

The CDR3 nucleotides are TGCGCCAGCAGCTTGGTTCCCGGCGGGCCCGGGGAGCTGTTTTTT. Translation gives CASSLVPGGPGELFF. This chain connects TRBV5-1 to TRBJ2-2, with D possibly being TRBD2 (5 bases). The length of the CDR3 is 15 residues. Per the germline V gene, CDR1 is SGHRS and CDR2 is YFSETQ. V was trimmed by 0 bases and J by 6 bases, leaving 12 bases between them.

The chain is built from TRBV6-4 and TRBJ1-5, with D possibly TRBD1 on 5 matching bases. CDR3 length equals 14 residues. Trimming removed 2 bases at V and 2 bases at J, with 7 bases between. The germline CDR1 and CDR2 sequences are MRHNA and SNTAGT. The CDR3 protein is CASSDGGGNQPQHF. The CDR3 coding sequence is TGTGCCAGCAGTGACGGGGGGGGCAATCAGCCCCAGCATTTT.

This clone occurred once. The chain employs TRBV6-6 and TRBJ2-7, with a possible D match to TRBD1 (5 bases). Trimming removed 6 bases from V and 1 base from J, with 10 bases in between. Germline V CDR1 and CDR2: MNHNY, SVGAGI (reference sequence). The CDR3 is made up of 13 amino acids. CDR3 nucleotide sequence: TGTGCCAGCAGCGACAGCCCTTCCTACGAGCAGTACTTC. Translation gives CASSDSPSYEQYF.

The CDR3 loop reads CASSLMASGNQETQYF. The CDR3 nucleotides are TGCGCCAGCAGCTTGATGGCTAGCGGGAACCAAGAGACCCAGTACTTC. The chain combines TRBV5-1 with TRBJ2-5, with TRBD2 matching over 9 bases. This CDR3 spans 16 amino acids. V was clipped by 1 base and J by 0 bases; unmatched bases: 4. Germline CDR1 and CDR2: SGHRS and YFSETQ.

The CDR3 loop reads CASSTGHQPQHF. For the CDR3, the DNA is TGTGCCAGCAGTACAGGGCATCAGCCCCAGCATTTT. This chain uses TRBV27 with TRBJ1-5, with D perhaps TRBD1 (6 bases). The germline CDR1 and CDR2 sequences are MNHEY and SMNVEV (reference sequence). The CDR3 has 12 residues. Between the trimmed V and J ends, which lost 5 bases and 5 bases, there was a span of 7 bases.

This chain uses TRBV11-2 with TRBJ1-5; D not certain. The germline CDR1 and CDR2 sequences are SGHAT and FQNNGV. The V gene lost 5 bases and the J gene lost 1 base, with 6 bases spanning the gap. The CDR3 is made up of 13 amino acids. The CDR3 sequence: CASSAGSNQPQHF. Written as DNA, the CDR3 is TGTGCCAGCAGCGCGGGAAGCAATCAGCCCCAGCATTTT.

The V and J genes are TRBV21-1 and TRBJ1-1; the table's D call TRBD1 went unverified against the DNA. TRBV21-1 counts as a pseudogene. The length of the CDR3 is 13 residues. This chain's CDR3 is CASSEQGRTEAFF. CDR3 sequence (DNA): TGTGCCAGCAGCGAACAGGGGAGGACTGAAGCTTTCTTT.

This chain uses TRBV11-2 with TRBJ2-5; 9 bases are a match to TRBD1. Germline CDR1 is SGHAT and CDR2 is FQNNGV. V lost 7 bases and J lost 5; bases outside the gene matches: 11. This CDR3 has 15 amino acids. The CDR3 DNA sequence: TGTGCCAGCACTCCACGGACAGGGGTGTTGGAGACCCAGTACTTC. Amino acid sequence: CASTPRTGVLETQYF.

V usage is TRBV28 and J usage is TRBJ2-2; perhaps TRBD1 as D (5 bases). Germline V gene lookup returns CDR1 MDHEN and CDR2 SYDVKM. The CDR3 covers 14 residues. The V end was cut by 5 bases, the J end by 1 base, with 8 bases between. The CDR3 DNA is TGTGCCAGCAGTACCGGACAGAACACCGGGGAGCTGTTTTTT. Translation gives CASSTGQNTGELFF.

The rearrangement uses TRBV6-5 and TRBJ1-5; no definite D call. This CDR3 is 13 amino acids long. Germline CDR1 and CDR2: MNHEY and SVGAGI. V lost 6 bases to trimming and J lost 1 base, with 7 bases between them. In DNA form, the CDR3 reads TGTGCCAGCAGCTGGAGGAGCAATCAGCCCCAGCATTTT. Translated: CASSWRSNQPQHF.

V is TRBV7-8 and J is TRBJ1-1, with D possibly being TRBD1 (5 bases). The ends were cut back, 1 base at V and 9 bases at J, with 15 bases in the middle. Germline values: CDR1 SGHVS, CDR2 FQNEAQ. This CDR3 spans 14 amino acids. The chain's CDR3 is CASSLGGEGDKAFF. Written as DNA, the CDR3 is TGTGCCAGCAGCTTAGGGGGGGAGGGTGATAAAGCTTTCTTT.

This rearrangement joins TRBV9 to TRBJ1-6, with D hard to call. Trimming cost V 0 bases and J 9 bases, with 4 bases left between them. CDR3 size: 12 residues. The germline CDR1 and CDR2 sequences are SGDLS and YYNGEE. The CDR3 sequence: CASSVGASPLHF. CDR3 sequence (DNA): TGTGCCAGCAGCGTAGGAGCTTCACCCCTCCACTTT.

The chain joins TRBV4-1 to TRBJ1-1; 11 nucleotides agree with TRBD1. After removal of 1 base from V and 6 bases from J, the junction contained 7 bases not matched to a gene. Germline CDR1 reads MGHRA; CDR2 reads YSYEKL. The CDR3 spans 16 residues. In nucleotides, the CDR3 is TGCGCCAGCAGCCAAGTCGTAGGACAGGGGGCGGCTGAAGCTTTCTTT. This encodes CASSQVVGQGAAEAFF.

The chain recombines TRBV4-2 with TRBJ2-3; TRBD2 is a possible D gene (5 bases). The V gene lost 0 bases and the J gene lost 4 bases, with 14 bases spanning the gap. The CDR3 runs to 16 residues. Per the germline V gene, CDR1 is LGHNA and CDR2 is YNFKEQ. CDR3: CASSQEWGGSADTQYF. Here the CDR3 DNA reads TGTGCCAGCAGCCAAGAATGGGGTGGGAGCGCAGATACGCAGTATTTT.

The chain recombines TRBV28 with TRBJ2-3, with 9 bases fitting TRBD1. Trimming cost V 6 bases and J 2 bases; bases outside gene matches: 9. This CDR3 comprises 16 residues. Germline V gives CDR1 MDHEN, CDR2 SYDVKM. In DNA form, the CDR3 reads TGTGCCAGCAGCCCAGGGACAGGGAAGGACACAGATACGCAGTATTTT. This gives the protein CASSPGTGKDTDTQYF.